This entry lists 26 T cell receptor beta chains sequenced from one sample in a study of shared clonotypes between healthy human individuals. In the naive CD8 group, cells lacked CD45RO and were positively selected for CCR7, so terminally differentiated effector memory CD45RA+ cells were left out. Assay used: immunoSEQ multiplex PCR; TCRdb lists only in-frame clones, some missing. The table has about 750,000 clones, more than 85% seen once. Sequencing was done on a sample of naive CD8+ T cells sorted from blood. The receptors come from a man aged 25-40 years in good health.

With respect to this clone: Other DNA variants within this sample encode the same CDR3. The rearrangement links TRBV10-3 to TRBJ2-7; 10 bases align to TRBD1. The CDR3 is made up of 14 amino acids. Germline V lookup: CDR1 ENHRY, CDR2 SYGVKD. Trimming cost V 3 bases and J 4 bases; bases outside gene matches: 3. The CDR3 is CAISDPGQGYEQYF. In nucleotides, the CDR3 is TGTGCCATCAGTGACCCGGGACAGGGGTACGAGCAGTACTTC.

This clone was detected once. V and J are TRBV27 and TRBJ1-2, with TRBD1 matching over 10 bases. This CDR3 is 16 amino acids long. Germline V gene lookup returns CDR1 MNHEY and CDR2 SMNVEV (reference sequence). After removal of 2 bases from V and 8 bases from J, the junction contained 11 bases not matched to a gene. The CDR3 loop reads CASSLGVGQGRRGYTF. The CDR3 region has the DNA TGTGCCAGCAGTTTAGGAGTGGGACAGGGGCGGCGGGGCTACACCTTC.

The chain couples TRBV27 to TRBJ2-7, with D perhaps TRBD1 (6 bases). The CDR3 has 15 amino acids. Looked up from germline, CDR1 is MNHEY and CDR2 is SMNVEV (reference sequence). V was cut by 0 bases and J by 5 bases, with 14 bases left in between. The CDR3 here is CASSLSSTGINEQYF. The CDR3 DNA reads as TGTGCCAGCAGTTTATCGAGTACAGGGATAAACGAGCAGTACTTC.

The V call is TRBV7-8, the J call TRBJ2-4; D uncertain. CDR3 length: 16 residues. Deletions cut 4 bases from V and 0 bases from J, with 13 bases between. Per germline, CDR1 SGHVS and CDR2 FQNEAQ. The CDR3 here is CASSYPSTEAKNIQYF. CDR3 nucleotide sequence: TGTGCCAGCAGCTACCCTTCCACGGAAGCCAAAAACATTCAGTACTTC.

The rearrangement uses TRBV7-6 and TRBJ2-2, with D perhaps TRBD1 (5 bases). Germline-derived CDR1 and CDR2 are SGHVS and FNYEAQ. V was trimmed by 5 bases and J by 0 bases, leaving 13 bases between them. The CDR3 extends over 16 amino acids. CDR3 in DNA: TGTGCCAGCAGCCCCTCGACAGTTACGAACACCGGGGAGCTGTTTTTT. As protein: CASSPSTVTNTGELFF. Based on the CDR3 plus reference TRBV7-6 and TRBJ2-2, the full variable domain is GAGVSQSPRYKVTKRGQDVALRCDPISGHVSLYWYRQALGQGPEFLTYFNYEAQQDKSGLPNDRFSAERPEGSISTLTIQRTEQRDSAMYRCASSPSTVTNTGELFFGEGSRLTVL.

This sequence joins TRBV18 and TRBJ2-3; D assignment may be TRBD1 or TRBD2 (5 bases each). V lost 2 bases to trimming and J lost 0 bases, with 15 bases between them. Germline lookup yields CDR1 KGHSH and CDR2 LQKENI. There are 17 residues in the CDR3. The DNA for the CDR3 is TGTGCCAGCTCACCATATTCCGGGGCTCTTAGCACAGATACGCAGTATTTT. It is translated as CASSPYSGALSTDTQYF.

The V and J genes are TRBV4-1 and TRBJ2-1; D is perhaps TRBD2 (6 bases). V was shortened by 4 bases and J by 8 bases, with 18 bases between the two germline ends. The germline gives CDR1 MGHRA, CDR2 YSYEKL. The CDR3 is made up of 15 amino acids. This CDR3 is CASSPRLDGAHEQFF. The CDR3 coding sequence is TGCGCCAGCAGCCCCCGACTAGACGGGGCTCATGAGCAGTTCTTC.

The rearrangement joins TRBV7-8 to TRBJ2-1; 9 nucleotides agree with TRBD1. CDR1 SGHVS and CDR2 FQNEAQ come from the germline V gene. Unmatched junction bases numbered 10, after V lost 5 bases and J lost 8 bases. CDR3 length: 15 residues. The CDR3 nucleotides are TGTGCCAGCAGCCATTCGGGACAGGGTAAAGATGAGCAGTTCTTC. Residues: CASSHSGQGKDEQFF.

Comments on this clone: This sample includes further DNA sequences coding for the same CDR3. The chain links TRBV27 to TRBJ1-5, with D possibly matching TRBD1 (6 bases). Germline CDR1 reads MNHEY; CDR2 reads SMNVEV (reference sequence). The length of the CDR3 is 14 residues. Trimming stripped 3 bases from V and 0 bases from J, with 6 bases between. The CDR3 nucleotides read TGTGCCAGCAGTTTGACAGGTAGCAATCAGCCCCAGCATTTT. The encoded protein is CASSLTGSNQPQHF.

The rearrangement uses TRBV7-9 and TRBJ2-5; D tentatively reads TRBD1 or TRBD2 (5 bases each). Germline assignment: CDR1 SEHNR and CDR2 FQNEAQ (reference sequence). CDR3 length equals 16 residues. Deletions cut 1 base from V and 1 base from J, with 13 bases between. Here the CDR3 DNA reads TGTGCCAGCAGCTTAGTGGGGGAGAGCGGCCAAGAGACCCAGTACTTC. This sequence encodes CASSLVGESGQETQYF.

This chain connects TRBV28 to TRBJ2-1, with D hard to call. The CDR3 is 15 amino acids. Germline values: CDR1 MDHEN, CDR2 SYDVKM. Deletions cut 5 bases from V and 9 bases from J, with 20 bases between. CDR3 amino acids: CASSQDSSLDGEQFF. The CDR3 region has the DNA TGTGCCAGCAGTCAAGACTCTTCGCTAGACGGTGAGCAGTTCTTC.

The rearrangement joins TRBV18 to TRBJ2-1, with 11 bases lining up with TRBD2. CDR3 length: 17 amino acids. V was clipped by 6 bases and J by 8 bases; unmatched bases: 15. Germline V gene sequence: CDR1 KGHSH, CDR2 LQKENI. The CDR3 nucleotides read TGTGCCAGCTCCCGGGACAGGGTACTAGCGGGAGCATATGAGCAGTTCTTC. This codes for CASSRDRVLAGAYEQFF.

This clone came up a few times. This chain links TRBV27 with TRBJ2-3; no clear D. CDR1 and CDR2 from the germline V gene are MNHEY and SMNVEV (reference sequence). V lost 3 bases to trimming and J lost 4 bases, with 5 bases between them. This CDR3 spans 12 amino acids. The CDR3 DNA follows: TGTGCCAGCAGTTTCCCGGCAGATACGCAGTATTTT. This sequence encodes CASSFPADTQYF.

This sequence joins TRBV4-2 and TRBJ2-7; no clear D gene. From germline, CDR1 is LGHNA and CDR2 YNFKEQ. V was clipped by 0 bases and J by 0 bases, with 12 bases between them. The CDR3 spans 16 residues. Here the CDR3 reads CASSQDIAQSSYEQYF. The CDR3 DNA sequence: TGTGCCAGCAGCCAAGATATAGCCCAGAGCTCCTACGAGCAGTACTTC.

This clone was observed a single time. V is TRBV5-4 and J is TRBJ1-1; a weak D match, TRBD1 (6 bases). V lost 4 bases and J lost 0, with 10 bases in between. CDR1 is SGHNT, CDR2 YYREEE, per germline (reference sequence). The CDR3 loop spans 14 amino acids. This CDR3 reads CASSETGMNTEAFF. The CDR3 DNA follows: TGTGCCAGCAGCGAAACAGGGATGAACACTGAAGCTTTCTTT.

For this clone: Different DNA sequences within this sample yield the same CDR3. J is TRBJ2-2 and V is TRBV5-6; weak D call: TRBD1 (5 bases). From germline, CDR1 is SGHDT and CDR2 YYEEEE. This CDR3 region has 14 residues. Trimming cost V 0 bases and J 4 bases, with 7 bases left between them. The CDR3 loop is CASSLAGSTGELFF. The CDR3 nucleotides read TGTGCCAGCAGCTTGGCAGGGTCCACCGGGGAGCTGTTTTTT.

In its sample, this clone was seen once. The CDR3, as DNA: TGTGCCAGCAGCTTAGTTACGGGACAGGGAGGGAGCACCGGGGAGCTGTTTTTT. It yields the protein CASSLVTGQGGSTGELFF. The V call is TRBV11-2, the J call TRBJ2-2; 9 bases match TRBD1. The junction had 10 bases not matched to a gene; V was cut back by 1 base and J by 4 bases. The CDR3 extends over 18 amino acids. CDR1 SGHAT and CDR2 FQNNGV come from the germline V gene.

The chain uses TRBV4-2 and TRBJ1-1; no definite D call. V was trimmed by 0 bases and J by 5 bases, leaving 10 bases between them. CDR3 length: 14 amino acids. CDR1 and CDR2 from the germline V gene are LGHNA and YNFKEQ. The chain's CDR3 is CASSQDLGFTEAFF. CDR3 bases: TGTGCCAGCAGCCAAGATCTGGGATTTACTGAAGCTTTCTTT.

The V and J genes are TRBV7-6 and TRBJ1-5; possible D gene TRBD1, 5 bases. The V and J ends lost 1 base and 5 bases respectively, with 18 bases between them. CDR1 is SGHVS and CDR2 is FNYEAQ in the germline V gene. The CDR3 has 17 residues. CDR3 loop: CASSLGVRVTGDQPQHF. The CDR3 coding sequence is TGTGCCAGCAGCTTAGGAGTCAGGGTTACCGGGGATCAGCCCCAGCATTTT.

The chain is built from TRBV19 and TRBJ1-1; D gene uncertain. In germline, CDR1 is LNHDA, CDR2 SQIVND (reference sequence). The CDR3 is made up of 13 amino acids. Trimming left V 4 bases short and J 1 base short, with 7 bases between. DNA of the CDR3: TGTGCCAGTAGTAACACTGCGAACACTGAAGCTTTCTTT. It yields the protein CASSNTANTEAFF.

V usage is TRBV4-3 and J usage is TRBJ1-2; 9 positions agree with TRBD1. The CDR3 is 14 amino acids. Germline lookup yields CDR1 LGHNA and CDR2 YSLEER. V lost 4 bases, J lost 4 bases, and 4 bases stayed unmatched. DNA of the CDR3: TGCGCCAGCAGCCCGGGACAGGGCGTCTATGGCTACACCTTC. Its translation is CASSPGQGVYGYTF.

The rearrangement links TRBV15 to TRBJ1-2, with 9 bases fitting TRBD1. Losses at the gene ends were 6 bases for V and 6 bases for J; bases not matched to a gene: 11. The CDR3 sequence is 15 residues long. CDR1 is LNHNV and CDR2 is YYDKDF in the germline V gene (reference sequence). CDR3 loop: CATSTDGTGINGYTF. The CDR3 DNA sequence: TGTGCCACCAGTACCGATGGGACAGGGATTAATGGCTACACCTTC.

This chain joins TRBV25-1 and TRBJ2-7, with D tentatively TRBD1 or TRBD2 (6 bases each). Trimming removed 2 bases at V and 4 bases at J, with 12 bases between. The CDR3 loop spans 14 amino acids. Germline values: CDR1 MGHDK, CDR2 SYGVNS. The CDR3 sequence is CASSERGQVYEQYF. The CDR3 DNA is TGTGCCAGCAGTGAACGGGGGCAAGTTTACGAGCAGTACTTC.

The J gene is TRBJ2-3, the V gene TRBV19; D not certain. The CDR3 loop spans 13 amino acids. The V gene lost 5 bases and the J gene lost 0 bases, with 6 bases spanning the gap. The germline V gene encodes CDR1 LNHDA and CDR2 SQIVND (reference sequence). CDR3 DNA: TGTGCCAGTAGTCCCTCCAGCACAGATACGCAGTATTTT. This codes for CASSPSSTDTQYF.

J is TRBJ2-7 and V is TRBV30, with 9 bases identical to TRBD1. From germline, CDR1 is GTSNPN and CDR2 SVGIG (reference sequence). CDR3 length: 14 amino acids. Trimming took 1 base from V and 2 from J; bases not matched to a gene: 3. DNA of the CDR3: TGTGCCTGGAGTGCTGGGACAGGGCCCTACGAGCAGTACTTC. Protein: CAWSAGTGPYEQYF. The complete variable domain, with remaining parts taken from reference TRBV30 and TRBJ2-7, reads SQTIHQWPATLVQPVGSPLSLECTVEGTSNPNLYWYRQAAGRGLQLLFYSVGIGQISSEVPQNLSASRPQDRQFILSSKKLLLSDSGFYLCAWSAGTGPYEQYFGPGTRLTVT.

This rearrangement joins TRBV10-3 to TRBJ2-5; 8 bases are a match to TRBD1. Germline V CDR1 and CDR2: ENHRY, SYGVKD. Trimming took 2 bases from V and 3 from J; bases not matched to a gene: 2. The CDR3 runs 14 residues. The CDR3 DNA reads TGTGCCATCAGTGAGGCGGACAGGGAAGAGACCCAGTACTTC. It encodes CAISEADREETQYF.